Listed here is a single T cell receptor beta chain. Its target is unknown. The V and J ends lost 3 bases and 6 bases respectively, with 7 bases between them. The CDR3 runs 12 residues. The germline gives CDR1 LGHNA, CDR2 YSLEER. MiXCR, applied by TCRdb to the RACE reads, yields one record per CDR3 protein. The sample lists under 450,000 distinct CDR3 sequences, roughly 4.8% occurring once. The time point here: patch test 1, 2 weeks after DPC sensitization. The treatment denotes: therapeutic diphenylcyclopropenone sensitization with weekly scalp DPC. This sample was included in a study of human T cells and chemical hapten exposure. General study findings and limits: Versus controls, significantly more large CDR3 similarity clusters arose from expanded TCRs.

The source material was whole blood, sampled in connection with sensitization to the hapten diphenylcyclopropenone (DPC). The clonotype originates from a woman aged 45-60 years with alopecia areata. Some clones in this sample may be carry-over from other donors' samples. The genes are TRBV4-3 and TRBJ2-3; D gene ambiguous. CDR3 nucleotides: TGCGCCAGCAGCCATGCTGGGGATACGCAGTATTTT. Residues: CASSHAGDTQYF.